This T cell receptor beta chain was profiled in a study of cytomegalovirus exposure and HLA in healthy donors. Turning to the study itself: Earlier findings included some 120 million unique TCR beta sequences obtained from about 180 million T cells.

CDR1 and CDR2 from the germline V gene are SGHTA and FQGNSA. With 3 bases clipped from V and 3 bases from J, the junction kept 6 bases outside the gene matches. This CDR3 contains 16 residues. Study outcomes and limitations: TCR beta V segments were, for the most part, productive about 87% or about 30% of the time in an earlier analysis.

Though nominally healthy at sampling, donors likely had unrecorded immune exposures. As concerns this clone: Its antigen remains unidentified.

PCR amplification relied on 60 Vbeta primers (plus 13 Jbeta primers). TCRdb's table, derived via immunoSEQ multiplex PCR, lists solely in-frame clones and lacks some. The table lists roughly 100,000 clones, about four fifths of them singletons, with about 6% in the top ten. V gene TRBV7-2 combines with J gene TRBJ2-2; 8 nucleotides align to TRBD2. Sequencing input: PBMCs. The TCR comes from a woman aged 45 to 65 in good health and CMV-seropositive. The CDR3 spells CASSFLSGEYTGELFF. DNA for the CDR3: TGTGCCAGCAGCTTCCTTAGCGGGGAGTACACCGGGGAGCTGTTTTTT.